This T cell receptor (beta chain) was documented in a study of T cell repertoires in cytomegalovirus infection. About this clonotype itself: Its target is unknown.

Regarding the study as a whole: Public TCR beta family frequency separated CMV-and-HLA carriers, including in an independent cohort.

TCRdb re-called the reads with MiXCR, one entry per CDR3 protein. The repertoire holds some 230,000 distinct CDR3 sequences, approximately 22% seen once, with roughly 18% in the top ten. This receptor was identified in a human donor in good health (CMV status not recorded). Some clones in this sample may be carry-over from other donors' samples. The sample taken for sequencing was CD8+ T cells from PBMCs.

The CDR3 nucleotides read TGTGCCAGCAGCGCCGAGTGGGGAGATACGCAGTATTTT. Amino acids: CASSAEWGDTQYF. This chain uses TRBV7-6 with TRBJ2-3; unclear D gene. The germline V and J ends were trimmed by 5 bases and 5 bases, with 11 bases remaining between them. Germline V gives CDR1 SGHVS, CDR2 FNYEAQ. The CDR3 has 13 amino acids. Looking up the rest from reference TRBV7-6 and TRBJ2-3 gives the full variable domain: GAGVSQSPRYKVTKRGQDVALRCDPISGHVSLYWYRQALGQGPEFLTYFNYEAQQDKSGLPNDRFSAERPEGSISTLTIQRTEQRDSAMYRCASSAEWGDTQYFGPGTRLTVL.